One and the same sample provided the 23 T cell receptor beta chains below, sequenced in a study of CXCR3-negative and CXCR3-positive naive CD8 T cells. Their antigens are not known. Study findings and constraints: Naive cells that were CXCR3-positive had more hydrophobic TRB CDR3s (compared with CXCR3-negative naive cells).

UMI-tagged TRB cDNA libraries were built via 5' RACE. Each CDR3 protein gets one entry in TCRdb, which reprocessed the 5' RACE reads and gives no DNA. The sample features tens of thousands of distinct CDR3 sequences, with approximately 0.58% in its top ten. The specimen was naive CXCR3+ CD8+ T cells from blood. As for subset: CD45RO-CCR7+CD27+CD95- naive CD8+ T cells expressing CXCR3 (TNR3+). The receptors come from a human donor in good health. Some clones in this sample may be carry-over from other donors' samples.

This rearrangement joins TRBV2 to TRBJ2-7; with no DNA, the TCRdb D assignment of TRBD1 cannot be verified. This CDR3 region has 14 residues. Germline V gene lookup returns CDR1 SNHLY and CDR2 FYNNEI. This CDR3 reads CASFGRDSSYEQYF.

V gene TRBV29-1 combines with J gene TRBJ2-3; TCRdb names TRBD2, which stays unverified in the absence of DNA. The germline V gene encodes CDR1 SQVTM and CDR2 ANQGSEA. This CDR3 has 14 residues. CDR3 amino acids: CSVDWRKDTDTQYF.

The chain uses TRBV7-2 and TRBJ2-1; there is no DNA to check the TCRdb D call of TRBD1. The CDR3 sequence is 16 residues long. From germline, CDR1 is SGHTA and CDR2 FQGNSA. CDR3 in amino acids: CASSFPGTGGNNEQFF.

The chain recombines TRBV28 with TRBJ1-1; without DNA, the TCRdb call of TRBD1 cannot be checked. Germline lookup yields CDR1 MDHEN and CDR2 SYDVKM. The CDR3 extends over 16 amino acids. This CDR3 reads CASSYDGTEGGTEAFF. Variable domain in full (rest from reference TRBV28 and TRBJ1-1): DVKVTQSSRYLVKRTGEKVFLECVQDMDHENMFWYRQDPGLGLRLIYFSYDVKMKEKGDIPEGYSVSREKKERFSLILESASTNQTSMYLCASSYDGTEGGTEAFFGQGTRLTVV.

The CDR3 region is CASRADSSYEQYF. This chain links TRBV5-1 with TRBJ2-7. CDR3 length equals 13 residues. Germline CDR1 SGHRS, CDR2 YFSETQ.

The chain is built from TRBV29-1 and TRBJ2-7. The CDR3 loop spans 15 amino acids. The germline V gene has CDR1 SQVTM and CDR2 ANQGSEA. The CDR3 is CSVEIEGPSSYEQYF.

This sequence joins TRBV12-3 or TRBV12-4 and TRBJ2-2. This CDR3 is 14 amino acids long. The CDR3 region is CASSLVGNTGELFF.

V and J are TRBV2 and TRBJ1-1; TCRdb picks TRBD1, but there is no DNA to check that call. The CDR3 is made up of 11 amino acids. CDR1 is SNHLY, CDR2 FYNNEI, per germline. The CDR3 here is CASRGARQAFF.

The rearrangement uses TRBV4-1 and TRBJ2-7. The germline gives CDR1 MGHRA, CDR2 YSYEKL. The CDR3 has 14 residues. CDR3 residues: CASSQQKGSYEQYF.

The V call is TRBV29-1, the J call TRBJ2-5; the TCRdb D gene call, TRBD1, has no DNA to confirm it. The CDR3 totals 17 residues. Looked up from germline, CDR1 is SQVTM and CDR2 is ANQGSEA. The CDR3 here is CSVHDNGQGGSKETQYF. Full variable domain (rest looked up from reference TRBV29-1 and TRBJ2-5): SAVISQKPSRDICQRGTSLTIQCQVDSQVTMMFWYRQQPGQSLTLIATANQGSEATYESGFVIDKFPISRPNLTFSTLTVSNMSPEDSSIYLCSVHDNGQGGSKETQYFGPGTRLLVL.

The CDR3 sequence is CASRPGGGQQETQYF. The V and J genes are TRBV6-5 and TRBJ2-5; TCRdb calls TRBD2, which cannot be checked without DNA. The CDR3 extends over 15 amino acids. From germline, CDR1 is MNHEY and CDR2 SVGAGI.

The rearrangement links TRBV7-9 to TRBJ2-3; the D call from TCRdb, TRBD1, cannot be confirmed without DNA. Looked up from germline, CDR1 is SEHNR and CDR2 is FQNEAQ (reference sequence). The CDR3 sequence is 19 residues long. The CDR3 here is CASSSGALAGRASTDTQYF.

The chain combines TRBV29-1 with TRBJ2-1; the TCRdb call, TRBD2, lacks DNA for checking. CDR1 is SQVTM and CDR2 is ANQGSEA in the germline V gene. The CDR3 covers 15 residues. This chain's CDR3 is CSVGDLTGVYNEQFF.

The chain carries TRBV5-1 and TRBJ2-1. The length of the CDR3 is 14 residues. The V gene's germline CDR1 is SGHRS and CDR2 YFSETQ. CDR3 residues: CASSLAGSYNEQFF. Looking up the rest from reference TRBV5-1 and TRBJ2-1 gives the full variable domain: KAGVTQTPRYLIKTRGQQVTLSCSPISGHRSVSWYQQTPGQGLQFLFEYFSETQRNKGNFPGRFSGRQFSNSRSEMNVSTLELGDSALYLCASSLAGSYNEQFFGPGTRLTVL.

This sequence joins TRBV7-9 and TRBJ2-1; no DNA is available, so the TRBD1 call from TCRdb remains unchecked. This CDR3 is built from 15 residues. Looked up from germline, CDR1 is SEHNR and CDR2 is FQNEAQ (reference sequence). The CDR3 region is CASSLAQTGTHEQFF.

This chain joins TRBV29-1 and TRBJ1-2; TCRdb names TRBD1, which stays unverified in the absence of DNA. Per the germline V gene, CDR1 is SQVTM and CDR2 is ANQGSEA. CDR3 length: 13 residues. CDR3 region: CSVEPTGAYGYTF.

V usage is TRBV6-5 and J usage is TRBJ2-3; the D call from TCRdb, TRBD1, cannot be confirmed without DNA. The CDR3 extends over 15 amino acids. Germline V gene data show CDR1 as MNHEY and CDR2 as SVGAGI. CDR3 sequence: CASMAGQPPADTQYF.

The chain carries TRBV3-1 and TRBJ2-7; TCRdb lists TRBD1, though no DNA is available to test this call. This CDR3 comprises 14 residues. The V gene's germline CDR1 is LGHDT and CDR2 YNNKEL (reference sequence). CDR3 loop: CASSQDQGTYEQYF.

J is TRBJ1-4 and V is TRBV6-5. CDR3 length: 15 residues. Germline values: CDR1 MNHEY, CDR2 SVGAGI. The CDR3 here is CASSFSPATNEKLFF.

The chain couples TRBV7-8 to TRBJ2-2; TCRdb outputs TRBD1, but without DNA this stays unchecked. Per germline, CDR1 SGHVS and CDR2 FQNEAQ. The CDR3 covers 14 residues. CDR3 in amino acids: CASSLGGATGELFF.

V usage is TRBV7-9 and J usage is TRBJ1-1; the TCRdb call, TRBD1, lacks DNA for checking. The CDR3 has 14 residues. Germline V gives CDR1 SEHNR, CDR2 FQNEAQ (reference sequence). The CDR3 spells CASIRAGEYTEAFF.

This chain's CDR3 is CSVPRTSGSYEQYF. The chain combines TRBV29-1 with TRBJ2-7; the TCRdb call, TRBD2, lacks DNA for checking. The CDR3 sequence is 14 residues long. Germline assignment: CDR1 SQVTM and CDR2 ANQGSEA.

The chain links TRBV28 to TRBJ1-2. Per germline, CDR1 MDHEN and CDR2 SYDVKM. This CDR3 region has 12 residues. The CDR3 reads CASSTAWGGYTF.